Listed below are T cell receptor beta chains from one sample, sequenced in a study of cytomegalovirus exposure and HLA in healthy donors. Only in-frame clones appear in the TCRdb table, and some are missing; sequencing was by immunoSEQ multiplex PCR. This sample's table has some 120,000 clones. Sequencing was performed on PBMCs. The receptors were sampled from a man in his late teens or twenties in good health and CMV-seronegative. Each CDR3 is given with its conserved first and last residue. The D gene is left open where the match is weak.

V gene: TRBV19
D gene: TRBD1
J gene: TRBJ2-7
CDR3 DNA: TGTGCCAGCCACTTTGACCTCGGGACAGGGGGTTTTAGTGAGCAGTACTTC
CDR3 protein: CASHFDLGTGGFSEQYF

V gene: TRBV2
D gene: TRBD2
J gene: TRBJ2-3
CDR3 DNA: TGTGCCAGCAGGGCGGGGGAGCGCACAGATACGCAGTATTTT
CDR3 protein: CASRAGERTDTQYF

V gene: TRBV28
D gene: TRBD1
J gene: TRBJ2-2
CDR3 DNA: TGTGCCAGCAGCTGGCTGGGACAGGGGGTATTTTCGAACACCGGGGAGCTGTTTTTT
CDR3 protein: CASSWLGQGVFSNTGELFF

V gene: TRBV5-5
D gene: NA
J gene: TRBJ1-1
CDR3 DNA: TGTGCCAGCAGCTCAAGGACAGCGAACACTGAAGCTTTCTTT
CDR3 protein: CASSSRTANTEAFF

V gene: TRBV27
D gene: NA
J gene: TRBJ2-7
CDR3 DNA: TGTGCCAGCAGTGTTGGGAGCTTCTACTACGAGCAGTACTTC
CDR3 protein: CASSVGSFYYEQYF

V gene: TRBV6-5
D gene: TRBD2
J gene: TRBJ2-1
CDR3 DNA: TGTGCCAGCAGTCCATCTAGCGGGATCTACAATGAGCAGTTCTTC
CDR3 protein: CASSPSSGIYNEQFF

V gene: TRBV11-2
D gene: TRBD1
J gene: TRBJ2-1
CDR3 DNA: TGTGCCAGCAGCGACCCCATCGACAGGGGAAGGCTAAATGAGCAGTTCTTC
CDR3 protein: CASSDPIDRGRLNEQFF

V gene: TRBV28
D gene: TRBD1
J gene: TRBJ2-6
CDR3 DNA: TGTGCCAGCGGCCGACAGGGGACTGGGGCCAACGTCCTGACTTTC
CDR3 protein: CASGRQGTGANVLTF

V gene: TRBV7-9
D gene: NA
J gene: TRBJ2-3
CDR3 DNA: TGTGCCAGCAGCTTATGGGCCGCGCCAGATACGCAGTATTTT
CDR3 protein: CASSLWAAPDTQYF

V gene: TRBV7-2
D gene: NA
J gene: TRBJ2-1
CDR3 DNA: TGTGCCAGCAGCCCCGGGACTGCCTCCAGGGTGCAGTTCTTC
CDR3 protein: CASSPGTASRVQFF

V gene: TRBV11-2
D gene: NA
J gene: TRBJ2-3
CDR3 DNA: TGTGCCAGCAGCTTTTTAGCGGAAGTGGAAGATACGCAGTATTTT
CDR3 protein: CASSFLAEVEDTQYF

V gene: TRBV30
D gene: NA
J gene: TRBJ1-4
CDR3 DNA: TGTGCCTGGAGTGGGGGGCCTGAAAAACTGTTTTTT
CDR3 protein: CAWSGGPEKLFF

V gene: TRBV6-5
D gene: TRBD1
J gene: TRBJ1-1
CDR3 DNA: TGTGCCAGCAGTTACGGGACAGGGAAGGGGACTGAAGCTTTCTTT
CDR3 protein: CASSYGTGKGTEAFF

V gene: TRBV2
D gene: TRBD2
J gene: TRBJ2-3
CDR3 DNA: TGTGCCAGGGGTGTAGCGGGGCCCACAGATACGCAGTATTTT
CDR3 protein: CARGVAGPTDTQYF

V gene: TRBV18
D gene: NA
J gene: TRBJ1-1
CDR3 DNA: TGTGCCAGCTCACCCCAGCGGGGGACTGAAGCTTTCTTT
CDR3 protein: CASSPQRGTEAFF

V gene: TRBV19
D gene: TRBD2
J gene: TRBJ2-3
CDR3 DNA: TGTGCCAGTAGTATAGGAACTAGCGGGAGCACAGATACGCAGTATTTT
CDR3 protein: CASSIGTSGSTDTQYF

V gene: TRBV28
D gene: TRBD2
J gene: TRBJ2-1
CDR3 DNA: TGTGCCAGCAGTTTATTCAGCGGGAGGGCCTCCAATGAGCAGTTCTTC
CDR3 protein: CASSLFSGRASNEQFF

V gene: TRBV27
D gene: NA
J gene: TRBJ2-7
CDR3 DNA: TGTGCCAGCAGTCGCTGGGGAGCCTACGAGCAGTACTTC
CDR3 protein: CASSRWGAYEQYF

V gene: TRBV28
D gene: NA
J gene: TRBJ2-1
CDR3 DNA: TGTGCCAGCAGTCCCCGACTTCAAGATATGGAGCAGTTCTTC
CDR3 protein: CASSPRLQDMEQFF

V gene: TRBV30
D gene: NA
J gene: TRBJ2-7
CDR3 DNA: TGTGCCGGGAGCCCGATGGGGGCCTCCTACGAGCAGTACTTC
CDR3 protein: CAGSPMGASYEQYF

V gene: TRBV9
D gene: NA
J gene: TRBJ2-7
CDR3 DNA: TGTGCCAGCAGCGTAGAGCACAGCAGCGAGCAGTACTTC
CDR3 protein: CASSVEHSSEQYF

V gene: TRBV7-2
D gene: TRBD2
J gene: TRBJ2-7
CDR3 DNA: TGTGCCAGCAGCTCCGGACTAGCGGGAAGCTACGAGCAGTACTTC
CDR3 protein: CASSSGLAGSYEQYF

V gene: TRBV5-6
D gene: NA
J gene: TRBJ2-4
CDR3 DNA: TGTGCCAGCAGCTTGGACCAGGGGCTTGCCAAAAACATTCAGTACTTC
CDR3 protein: CASSLDQGLAKNIQYF

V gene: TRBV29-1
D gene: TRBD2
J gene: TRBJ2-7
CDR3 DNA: TGTAGCGTTGCCCGGGGGGTCACATACGAGCAGTACTTC
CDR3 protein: CSVARGVTYEQYF

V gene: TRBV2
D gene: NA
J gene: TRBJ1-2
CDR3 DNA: TGTGCCAGCAGTGAAGGACGCCAAGGGGACTATGGCTACACCTTC
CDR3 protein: CASSEGRQGDYGYTF

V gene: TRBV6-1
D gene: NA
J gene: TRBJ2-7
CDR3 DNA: TGTGCCAGCAGTGTCGTAGGGGCAGGGGCTTACGAGCAGTACTTC
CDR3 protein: CASSVVGAGAYEQYF

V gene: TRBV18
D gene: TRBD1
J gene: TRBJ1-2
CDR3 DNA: TGTGCCAGCTCACCCGGGACAGGGAACTATGGCTACACCTTC
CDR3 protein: CASSPGTGNYGYTF

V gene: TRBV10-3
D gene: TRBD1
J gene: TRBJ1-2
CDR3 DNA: TGTGCCATCAGTGATCTCGGACAGGGGGCGGCTGGCTACACCTTC
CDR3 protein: CAISDLGQGAAGYTF

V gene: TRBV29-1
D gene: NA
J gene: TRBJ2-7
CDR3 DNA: TGCAGCGTTGGGACAGTAAATAACGAGCAGTACTTC
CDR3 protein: CSVGTVNNEQYF